This paragraph reports one TCR beta chain. Assay used: immunoSEQ multiplex PCR; TCRdb lists only in-frame clones, some missing. The sample lists about 70,000 clones; approximately 88% were seen once. This entry comes from a study of siplizumab effects on memory and regulatory T cells. The V gene end was trimmed by 4 bases and the J gene end by 4 bases; junction bases not matched to a gene: 4. The CDR3 consists of 14 residues. CDR1 is LGHNT, CDR2 FRNRAP, per germline. Specimen: Tregs sorted from blood. The gene calls are TRBV12-5 and TRBJ1-1; 9 positions agree with TRBD1. This clonotype originated in a human donor in good health. The CDR3 DNA reads as TGTGCTAGTGGTTATCTGGACAGGGGCACTGAAGCTTTCTTT. Amino acids: CASGYLDRGTEAFF.